Listed below are T cell receptor beta chains from one sample, sequenced in a study of neurological immune-mediated disorders. From the 5' RACE reads, TCRdb called clonotypes with MiXCR, one entry per CDR3 protein. The table has 43,000 or so distinct CDR3 sequences, 13% seen once. The sample consisted of PBMCs. The receptors were sampled from a young man in good health. Both conserved end residues are part of each CDR3. The D gene is left open where the match is weak. Size tells how often a clone was seen (once, few, many) or the class of an expanded clone, and some rows leave it out.

>-|many|TRBJ2-3|TRBV12-3/TRBV12-4
TGTGCCAGCAGTTCCCGGCGCGTGGGGCGTACAGATACGCAGTATTTT
CASSSRRVGRTDTQYF
>TRBD2|many|TRBJ2-7|TRBV7-2
TGTGCCAGCAGCTCGTATAAGCAGCGGGAGCTTGTCGAGCAGTACTTC
CASSSYKQRELVEQYF
>-|-|TRBJ2-2|TRBV28
TGTGCCAGTAGATTAGACATAAGGGAGGGGGGCACCGGGGAGCTGTTTTTT
CASRLDIREGGTGELFF
>-|medium-sized|TRBJ2-7|TRBV20-1
TGCAGTGCTAGAGATCAAGGAGGGACCGCCTACGAGCAGTACTTC
CSARDQGGTAYEQYF
>-|few|TRBJ1-2|TRBV29-1
TGTACGGACAGCCTACACTATGGCTACACCTTC
CTDSLHYGYTF
>-|-|TRBJ2-1|TRBV7-2
TGTGCCAGCAGCTCCACTAGTGCCAACTACAATGAGCAGTTCTTC
CASSSTSANYNEQFF
>-|many|TRBJ1-1|TRBV5-1
TGCGCCAGCAGCTTGATCGGGGGGGCGCCGACCACTGAAGCTTTCTTT
CASSLIGGAPTTEAFF
>TRBD2|many|TRBJ2-7|TRBV15
TGTGCCACCAGCACCAGTAGCGGGGGAGCCTACGAGCAGTACTTC
CATSTSSGGAYEQYF
>TRBD2|many|TRBJ2-5|TRBV5-1
TGCGCCAGCAGCTTGGAGGGACTAGCGGTGTACCAAGAGACCCAGTACTTC
CASSLEGLAVYQETQYF
>TRBD2|many|TRBJ2-2|TRBV20-1
TGCAGTGCTAGAGGGCCGGGACTAGCGAACACCGGGGAGCTGTTTTTT
CSARGPGLANTGELFF
>-|many|TRBJ2-5|TRBV5-6
TGTGCCAGCAGCTCGGACCGATTAGAGACCCAGTACTTC
CASSSDRLETQYF
>-|many|TRBJ1-6|TRBV7-2
TGTGCCAGCAGCGGGGGACCGGGAGGTAATTCACCCCTCCACTTT
CASSGGPGGNSPLHF
>-|many|TRBJ1-5|TRBV5-1
TGCGCCAGCAGCCTAGGAGGGGTGGGAAATCAGCCCCAGCATTTT
CASSLGGVGNQPQHF
>TRBD1|many|TRBJ1-2|TRBV28
TGTGCCAGCAGACCTCGGACAGGGAACTATGGCTACACCTTC
CASRPRTGNYGYTF
>-|many|TRBJ2-1|TRBV5-5
TGTGCCAGCAGCTTGGGGCCTAGCCCGAGCAATGAGCAGTTCTTC
CASSLGPSPSNEQFF
>-|many|TRBJ2-3|TRBV30
TGTGCCTGGAGTGTACTAGGTTCCACAGATACGCAGTATTTT
CAWSVLGSTDTQYF
>-|many|TRBJ2-5|TRBV5-1
TGCGCCAGTGGGGTCGGGAGCACTTATCAGGAGACCCAGTACTTC
CASGVGSTYQETQYF
>-|many|TRBJ2-3|TRBV7-9
TGTGCCAGCAGCTTAGACGGGACGGACACAGATACGCAGTATTTT
CASSLDGTDTDTQYF
>-|many|TRBJ2-5|TRBV2
TGTGCCAGCAGTGACCCGGGGACAGAGACCCAGTACTTC
CASSDPGTETQYF
>TRBD1|many|TRBJ1-5|TRBV5-1
TGCGCCAGCAGCTTGGGGACAGGGGGGAATCAGCCCCAGCATTTT
CASSLGTGGNQPQHF
>-|-|TRBJ2-7|TRBV28
TGTGCCAGCAGTCCTGGCTCAAGGGGATCCTACGAGCAGTACTTC
CASSPGSRGSYEQYF
>-|-|TRBJ2-3|TRBV7-2
TGTGCCAGCAGCCTAGGGGGATTCTGGGATACGCAGTATTTT
CASSLGGFWDTQYF
>TRBD1|many|TRBJ2-7|TRBV5-6
TGTGCCAGCAGCTTGTGGGGGACAGAAGAGCAGTACTTC
CASSLWGTEEQYF
>-|many|TRBJ1-1|TRBV14
TGTGCCAGCAGCCAAGAGTGGAGGGGAACTGAAGCTTTCTTT
CASSQEWRGTEAFF
>TRBD1|many|TRBJ2-6|TRBV7-2
TGTGCCAGCAGCCCCGGACAGGGCCACTCTGGGGCCAACGTCCTGACTTTC
CASSPGQGHSGANVLTF
>TRBD1|many|TRBJ1-2|TRBV20-1
TGCAGTGCACTAGGACAGGGGAAGAAGGGCTACACCTTC
CSALGQGKKGYTF
>-|many|TRBJ2-3|TRBV27
TGTGCCAGCCGCCGGGACCTCACAGATACGCAGTATTTT
CASRRDLTDTQYF
>-|many|TRBJ2-5|TRBV27
TGTGCCAGCAGTCCCCAGACAGGTCCTAAAGAGACCCAGTACTTC
CASSPQTGPKETQYF
>-|many|TRBJ1-5|TRBV12-3/TRBV12-4
TGTGCCAGCAGCACAGGGACGAGCAATCAGCCCCAGCATTTT
CASSTGTSNQPQHF
>TRBD2|many|TRBJ2-5|TRBV20-1
TGCAGTGCAGCTAGCGGGATAGGGGAGACCCAGTACTTC
CSAASGIGETQYF
>TRBD1|many|TRBJ2-7|TRBV4-1
TGCGCCAGCAGCCGAGGACAGGGGAACTACGAGCAGTACTTC
CASSRGQGNYEQYF
>-|-|TRBJ1-1|TRBV10-3
TGTGCCATCAGTGTACAGGGTATGGGGAACACTGAAGCTTTCTTT
CAISVQGMGNTEAFF
>TRBD2|many|TRBJ2-3|TRBV20-1
TGCAGTGCTAGGATAGCGGGAGGGCGTCACACAGATACGCAGTATTTT
CSARIAGGRHTDTQYF
>-|many|TRBJ1-6|TRBV12-3/TRBV12-4
TGTGCCAGCAGCTCCGGGGGGGGTTCACCCCTCCACTTT
CASSSGGGSPLHF
>-|many|TRBJ2-3|TRBV5-1
TGCGCCAGCAGCTTCGGGGTAGATACGCAGTATTTT
CASSFGVDTQYF
>-|many|TRBJ2-7|TRBV15
TGTGCCACCAGCAGAGATCCGGGGGGCGCGGACGAGCAGTACTTC
CATSRDPGGADEQYF
>TRBD1|many|TRBJ1-4|TRBV5-1
TGCGCCAGCAGTTCCCGACAGGGGGGTGAAAAACTGTTTTTT
CASSSRQGGEKLFF
>TRBD1|few|TRBJ1-2|TRBV19
TGTGCCAGTAGTGTAACGACGGGACAGGGCGGTGGTGGCTACACCTTC
CASSVTTGQGGGGYTF
>-|many|TRBJ2-5|TRBV7-9
TGTGCCAGCAGCTTCGACGGCTTGGGGACCCAGTACTTC
CASSFDGLGTQYF
>-|many|TRBJ2-6|TRBV11-2
TGTGCCAGCAGCTACTACTCTGGGGCCAACGTCCTGACTTTC
CASSYYSGANVLTF
>TRBD2|many|TRBJ2-7|TRBV2
TGTGCCAGCAGGCAGGTTGCTAGCGGCTCCTACGAGCAGTACTTC
CASRQVASGSYEQYF
>-|many|TRBJ1-1|TRBV18
TGTGCCAGCTCACAGGGAGCAGGGAGAACTGAAGCTTTCTTT
CASSQGAGRTEAFF
>TRBD1|many|TRBJ2-7|TRBV28
TGTGCCAGCAGTTTACCCGGGACAGGGCCCAGCTCCTACGAGCAGTACTTC
CASSLPGTGPSSYEQYF